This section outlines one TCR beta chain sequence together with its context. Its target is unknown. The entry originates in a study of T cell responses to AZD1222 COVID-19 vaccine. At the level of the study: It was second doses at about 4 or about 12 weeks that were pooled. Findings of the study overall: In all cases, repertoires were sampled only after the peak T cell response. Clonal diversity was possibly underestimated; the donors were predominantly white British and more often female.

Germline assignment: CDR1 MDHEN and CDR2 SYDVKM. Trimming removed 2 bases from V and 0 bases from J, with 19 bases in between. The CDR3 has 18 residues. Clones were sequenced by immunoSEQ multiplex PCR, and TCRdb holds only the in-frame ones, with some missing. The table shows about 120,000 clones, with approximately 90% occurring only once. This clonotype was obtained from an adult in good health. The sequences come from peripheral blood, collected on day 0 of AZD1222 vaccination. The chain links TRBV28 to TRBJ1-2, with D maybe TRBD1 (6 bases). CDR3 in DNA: TGTGCCAGCAGTTTAGGTGGGGGGCGGTTAGGAGCTAACTATGGCTACACCTTC. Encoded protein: CASSLGGGRLGANYGYTF.